The 25 T cell receptor beta chains presented below share a single source sample, sequenced in a study of identical twins. TCRdb used MiXCR to reprocess the 5' RACE reads, holding one entry per CDR3 protein. This sample has roughly 700,000 distinct CDR3 sequences, with about 9.4% found just once. These same data were also listed under a study on yellow fever vaccine responses in identical twins.

The specimen was PBMCs. All receptors derive from a woman under 30 in good health.

V and J are TRBV5-1 and TRBJ1-1; TRBD1 matches 9 bases. Looked up from germline, CDR1 is SGHRS and CDR2 is YFSETQ. With 4 bases clipped from V and 3 bases from J, the junction kept 4 bases outside the gene matches. This CDR3 has 14 amino acids. In DNA form, the CDR3 reads TGCGCCAGCAGCATGGGACAGGGCGACACTGAAGCTTTCTTT. Its translation: CASSMGQGDTEAFF. The full variable domain, its missing parts supplied by reference TRBV5-1 and TRBJ1-1, is KAGVTQTPRYLIKTRGQQVTLSCSPISGHRSVSWYQQTPGQGLQFLFEYFSETQRNKGNFPGRFSGRQFSNSRSEMNVSTLELGDSALYLCASSMGQGDTEAFFGQGTRLTVV.

This clonotype was seen many times. The rearrangement uses TRBV5-1 and TRBJ2-7, with D maybe TRBD1 (5 bases). V was clipped by 4 bases and J by 1 base, with 12 bases between them. The germline V gene has CDR1 SGHRS and CDR2 YFSETQ. The CDR3 consists of 14 residues. In DNA, the CDR3 is TGCGCCAGCAGCCCTGAACCAGGGTCCTACGAGCAGTACTTC. Residues: CASSPEPGSYEQYF.

About this clonotype itself: Germline is not matched at one junction end, which may reflect a read error. The rearrangement links TRBV18 to TRBJ2-2; D perhaps matches TRBD1 (6 bases). The germline CDR1 and CDR2 sequences are KGHSH and LQKENI. CDR3 length: 16 residues. CDR3 in amino acids: CASSPSQGFGTGELVF. The CDR3 bases are TGTGCCAGCTCACCGTCGCAGGGGTTTGGCACCGGGGAGCTGGTTTTT.

This clonotype was picked up many times. This sequence joins TRBV11-1 and TRBJ1-2, with 7 bases aligning to TRBD1. The germline CDR1 and CDR2 sequences are SGHAT and FQDESV (reference sequence). V lost 5 bases to trimming and J lost 0 bases; unmatched junction nucleotides: 18. This CDR3 is 19 amino acids long. Here the CDR3 DNA reads TGTGCCAGCAGCAGCCCAGAACCGGGACAGACAAAAGCTAACTATGGCTACACCTTC. Amino acids: CASSSPEPGQTKANYGYTF.

This clonotype appeared a few times. The chain has TRBV7-9 and TRBJ2-5; 8 bases agree with TRBD1. The J segment lost 5 bases and the V segment lost 5 bases, leaving 13 bases of the junction unmatched. Germline-derived CDR1 and CDR2 are SEHNR and FQNEAQ (reference sequence). The CDR3 has 16 residues. CDR3 sequence reads: CASSRGDRGERETQYF. CDR3 coding DNA: TGTGCCAGCAGCCGCGGAGACAGGGGCGAGAGGGAGACCCAGTACTTC. The full variable domain, its missing parts supplied by reference TRBV7-9 and TRBJ2-5, is DTGVSQNPRHKITKRGQNVTFRCDPISEHNRLYWYRQTLGQGPEFLTYFQNEAQLEKSRLLSDRFSAERPKGSFSTLEIQRTEQGDSAMYLCASSRGDRGERETQYFGPGTRLLVL.

The rearrangement uses TRBV20-1 and TRBJ1-4; no clear D gene. CDR3 size: 15 residues. Trimming took 0 bases from V and 2 from J, leaving 10 bases between them. Germline V lookup: CDR1 DFQATT, CDR2 SNEGSKA (reference sequence). CDR3 protein: CSARDLRQTNEKLFF. The CDR3 bases are TGCAGTGCTAGAGATCTCCGGCAGACTAATGAAAAACTGTTTTTT.

In this sample, this clonotype turned up many times. In DNA form, the CDR3 reads TGTGCCAGCTCACCCCCCGTAAGGGAGACCCAGTACTTC. The encoded protein is CASSPPVRETQYF. The V call is TRBV18, the J call TRBJ2-5, with D unclear. This CDR3 region has 13 residues. V gave up 3 bases and J gave up 5 bases, with 10 bases separating them. The germline gives CDR1 KGHSH, CDR2 LQKENI.

In its sample, this clonotype was seen a few times. The V and J genes are TRBV4-3 and TRBJ1-6; TRBD1 matches 7 bases. This CDR3 contains 18 residues. Germline CDR1 reads LGHNA; CDR2 reads YSLEER. Trimming took 0 bases from V and 0 from J; bases not matched to a gene: 5. This chain's CDR3 is CASSQDVAGGSYNSPLHF. CDR3 coding DNA: TGCGCCAGCAGCCAAGACGTCGCAGGGGGCTCCTATAATTCACCCCTCCACTTT.

This clonotype turned up a few times. J is TRBJ2-1 and V is TRBV12-3 or TRBV12-4; D remains unclear. Trimming took off 5 bases at V and 8 bases at J, with 13 bases between the two ends. The CDR3 has 13 residues. The CDR3: CASSQIPWDEQFF. CDR3 coding DNA: TGTGCCAGCAGTCAAATACCTTGGGATGAGCAGTTCTTC.

This clonotype was counted many times. This rearrangement joins TRBV5-1 to TRBJ2-3; D is unresolved. V lost 0 bases to trimming and J lost 2 bases, with 7 bases between them. The CDR3 spans 14 residues. Per the germline V gene, CDR1 is SGHRS and CDR2 is YFSETQ. CDR3 DNA: TGCGCCAGCAGCTTGGAACAGTTCACAGATACGCAGTATTTT. Translated, it gives CASSLEQFTDTQYF.

There are a few counts of this clonotype. This sequence joins TRBV15 and TRBJ2-4; 7 positions agree with TRBD2. From germline, CDR1 is LNHNV and CDR2 YYDKDF (reference sequence). V shed 0 bases, J shed 3 bases, and the junction held 5 bases outside the gene matches. The CDR3 extends over 16 amino acids. CDR3 bases: TGTGCCACCAGCAGAGATCTCTCGGGGGGCAAAAACATTCAGTACTTC. Translated, it gives CATSRDLSGGKNIQYF. The entire variable domain, with the rest obtained from reference TRBV15 and TRBJ2-4, is as follows: DAMVIQNPRYQVTQFGKPVTLSCSQTLNHNVMYWYQQKSSQAPKLLFHYYDKDFNNEADTPDNFQSRRPNTSFCFLDIRSPGLGDTAMYLCATSRDLSGGKNIQYFGAGTRLSVL.

This clonotype was observed a few times. V is TRBV29-1 and J is TRBJ2-1; perhaps TRBD1 as D (8 bases). Trimming removed 3 bases from V and 7 bases from J, with 22 bases in between. CDR3 length equals 16 residues. CDR1 and CDR2 from the germline V gene are SQVTM and ANQGSEA. CDR3 loop: CSVDGRERQGANEQFF. CDR3 in DNA: TGCAGCGTTGATGGGCGGGAGCGCCAGGGGGCTAATGAGCAGTTCTTC.

This clonotype was seen a handful of times. V and J are TRBV7-9 and TRBJ1-5; D perhaps matches TRBD1 (5 bases). V lost 3 bases and J lost 6, with 12 bases in between. The CDR3 covers 14 residues. The germline CDR1 and CDR2 sequences are SEHNR and FQNEAQ (reference sequence). DNA of the CDR3: TGTGCCAGCAGCTTTACGGGGGAGGGTCAGCCCCAGCATTTT. The encoded protein is CASSFTGEGQPQHF.

This chain joins TRBV6-2 or TRBV6-3 and TRBJ1-5; D is ambiguous. With 7 bases removed from V and 7 bases from J, the gap between germline ends came to 11 bases. This CDR3 region has 12 residues. The germline V gene has CDR1 MNHEY and CDR2 SVGEGT. The CDR3 DNA reads as TGTGCCAGCACCGAACCGGGGCAGCCCCAGCATTTT. Its protein product is CASTEPGQPQHF.

This clonotype has only a few counts. V and J are TRBV28 and TRBJ2-3, with 12 bases fitting TRBD2. This CDR3 region has 21 residues. J lost 0 bases, V lost 3 bases, and 16 bases had no gene match. CDR1 MDHEN and CDR2 SYDVKM come from the germline V gene. CDR3 in DNA: TGTGCCAGCAGTTTCGAGTTGAGCCTGAGGCTAGCGGGAGGGAGCACAGATACGCAGTATTTT. This gives the protein CASSFELSLRLAGGSTDTQYF.

In this sample, this clonotype turned up a few times. This chain links TRBV27 with TRBJ1-1; D gene uncertain. There are 12 residues in the CDR3. V was cut by 9 bases and J by 1 base, with 9 bases left in between. Germline V gives CDR1 MNHEY, CDR2 SMNVEV (reference sequence). The CDR3 DNA is TGTGCCAGACCCCCAGAGAACACTGAAGCTTTCTTT. The encoded protein is CARPPENTEAFF.

This clonotype was counted a few times. The chain uses TRBV5-1 and TRBJ1-1; perhaps TRBD1 as D (5 bases). V lost 4 bases, J lost 0 bases, and 10 bases lay in between. Germline lookup yields CDR1 SGHRS and CDR2 YFSETQ. This CDR3 region has 14 residues. Here the CDR3 reads CASSAGRMNTEAFF. The CDR3 region has the DNA TGCGCCAGCAGCGCGGGACGGATGAACACTGAAGCTTTCTTT.

Comments on this clonotype: A read error may be the cause here, since a much bigger clone is one base away. The genes are TRBV5-1 and TRBJ2-3; 9 nucleotides align to TRBD2. CDR3 size: 15 residues. Per the germline V gene, CDR1 is SGHRS and CDR2 is YFSETQ. CDR3: CVSNPSGANTDTQYF. CDR3 sequence (DNA): TGCGTCAGCAATCCTAGCGGGGCCAACACAGATACGCAGTATTTT.

This clonotype was recorded a few times. V gene TRBV7-9 combines with J gene TRBJ2-2; D may be TRBD2 (5 bases). From germline, CDR1 is SEHNR and CDR2 FQNEAQ (reference sequence). The CDR3 covers 12 residues. V lost 5 bases and J 8 bases, leaving 9 bases between the germline ends. CDR3 residues: CASSPGLGELFF. As DNA, the CDR3 is TGTGCCAGCAGCCCGGGATTGGGGGAGCTGTTTTTT.

The J gene is TRBJ1-4, the V gene TRBV20-1, with D tentatively TRBD1 (5 bases). V lost 1 base and J lost 5, with 11 bases in between. The CDR3 is 14 amino acids. The germline CDR1 and CDR2 sequences are DFQATT and SNEGSKA (reference sequence). DNA of the CDR3: TGCAGTGCTAGAGGAGGGGCAGGGAATGAAAAACTGTTTTTT. Protein: CSARGGAGNEKLFF.

This clonotype occurred a few times. V usage is TRBV28 and J usage is TRBJ2-6; D possibly corresponds to TRBD2 (5 bases). V was pared by 11 bases and J by 0 bases, with 11 bases between. The CDR3 runs 14 residues. CDR1 is MDHEN, CDR2 SYDVKM, per germline. The CDR3 sequence is CAPTGGSGANVLTF. CDR3 DNA: TGTGCCCCCACCGGAGGCTCTGGGGCCAACGTCCTGACTTTC.

The sample holds a few counts of this clonotype. The V gene is TRBV6-1, the J gene TRBJ2-3; the match to TRBD1 covers 9 bases. V lost 5 bases to trimming and J lost 4 bases; unmatched junction nucleotides: 4. The CDR3 sequence is 14 residues long. Germline loops: CDR1 MNHNS, CDR2 SASEGT. CDR3 DNA: TGTGCCAGCAGTAAGGGGGACAGGGCAGATACGCAGTATTTT. Translation gives CASSKGDRADTQYF.

The chain uses TRBV27 and TRBJ2-5; D unresolved. The V end lost 4 bases, the J end lost 5 bases, and 14 bases lay between the germline ends. CDR3 length: 14 amino acids. Germline loops: CDR1 MNHEY, CDR2 SMNVEV (reference sequence). In DNA, the CDR3 is TGTGCCAGCAGTTCCATAATCCTCGGGGAGACCCAGTACTTC. Its protein product is CASSSIILGETQYF.

As to this clonotype: A much larger clone differs by one base, so this may be a read error. The gene calls are TRBV11-1 and TRBJ2-1; D unclear. Germline V gene sequence: CDR1 SGHAT, CDR2 FQDESV (reference sequence). CDR3 length equals 12 residues. CDR3 in DNA: TGTGCCTGCAGCTTAGATGACAATGAGCAGTTCTTC. Translating gives CACSLDDNEQFF.

This clonotype was counted at least ten times. The V gene is TRBV6-2 or TRBV6-3, the J gene TRBJ2-5; D is possibly TRBD2 (6 bases). Germline V gene sequence: CDR1 MNHEY, CDR2 SVGEGT. The germline V and J ends were trimmed by 9 bases and 4 bases, with 12 bases remaining between them. This CDR3 has 12 residues. The CDR3 region has the DNA TGTGCCAGGCGGGGCAGGACAGAGACCCAGTACTTC. Translation: CARRGRTETQYF.